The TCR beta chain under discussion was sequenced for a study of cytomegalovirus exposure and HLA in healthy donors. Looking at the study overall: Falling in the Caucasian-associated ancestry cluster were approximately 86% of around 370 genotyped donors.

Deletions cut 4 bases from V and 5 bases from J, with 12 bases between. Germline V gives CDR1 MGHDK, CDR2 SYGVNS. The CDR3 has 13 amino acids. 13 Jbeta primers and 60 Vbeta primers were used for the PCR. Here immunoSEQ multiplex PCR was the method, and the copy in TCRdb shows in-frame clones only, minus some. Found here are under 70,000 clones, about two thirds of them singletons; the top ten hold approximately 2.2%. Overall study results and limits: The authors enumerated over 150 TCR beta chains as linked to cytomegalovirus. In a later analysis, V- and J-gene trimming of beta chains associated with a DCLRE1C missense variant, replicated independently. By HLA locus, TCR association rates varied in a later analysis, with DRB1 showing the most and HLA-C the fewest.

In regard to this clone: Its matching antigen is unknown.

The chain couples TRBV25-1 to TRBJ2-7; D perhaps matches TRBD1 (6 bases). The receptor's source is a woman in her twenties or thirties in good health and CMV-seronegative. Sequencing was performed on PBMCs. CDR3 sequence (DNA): TGTGCCAGCAGTGCGCCGGGACACCACGAGCAGTACTTC. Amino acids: CASSAPGHHEQYF.